This T cell receptor (beta chain) was captured in a study of blood T cell repertoires in COVID-19. Overall study: The samples span acute and convalescent COVID-19 from the United States, Italy and Spain.

Data came from immunoSEQ multiplex PCR; TCRdb stores just in-frame clones and leaves some out. Here the sample spans under 150,000 clones, approximately 71% being singletons. Trimming took 4 bases from V and 9 from J; bases not matched to a gene: 13. Germline V gene lookup returns CDR1 KGHDR and CDR2 SFDVKD. This CDR3 is built from 16 residues. Specimen: peripheral blood. The chain has TRBV24-1 and TRBJ2-1; 8 bases are a match to TRBD2. This receptor was identified in a woman aged 65 to 85 with acute or convalescent COVID-19. The CDR3 DNA sequence: TGTGCCACCAGTGACCCCGTGAGGACTAGCCCTTTTGAGCAGTTCTTC. Protein sequence: CATSDPVRTSPFEQFF.